A few counts support the clone carrying this T cell receptor (beta chain). No antigen is known for it. Among the donors, all were Caucasian adults who lived in Nashville, Tennessee. The genomic DNA of each subset was split evenly across several immunoSEQ plates. Generated by immunoSEQ multiplex PCR, the TCRdb table keeps only in-frame clones and is missing some. The table includes roughly 1,100,000 clones, about 75% detected once. This sample was included in a study of shared clonotypes between healthy human individuals. Notes on the study in general: Generally, estimated richness proved larger in naive subsets than it did in memory subsets. Read depth was anticipated to influence clonotype sharing among donors.

V lost 0 bases and J lost 3, with 12 bases in between. Germline loops: CDR1 LGHNA, CDR2 YNFKEQ. CDR3 length equals 15 residues. V and J are TRBV4-2 and TRBJ2-7; D perhaps matches TRBD2 (7 bases). The specimen sequenced was memory CD4+ T cells sorted from blood. Subset given: CD45RA-negative fraction. This clonotype was sampled from a man aged 18 to 35 in good health. CDR3 DNA: TGTGCCAGCAGCCAAGATGGAGGGGGGGGCTACGAGCAGTACTTC. Protein product: CASSQDGGGGYEQYF.